One sample yielded the 9 T cell receptor beta chains listed below, sequenced in a study of blood T cell repertoires in COVID-19 (TCRdb year 2020). The library relied on the immunoSEQ multiplex PCR assay. TCRdb took this table from immuneACCESS and kept in-frame rearrangements with V and J called. Such tables lack part of the clones; where checked against another copy, unresolved V genes explain under half of the gap, and the rest is unexplained. Present in this sample are 50,000 or so clones, more than 85% of which were seen just once. The ten most abundant clones make up around 10% of the sample. The sample was peripheral blood. The receptors come from a woman aged 80 or over with acute or convalescent COVID-19.

This clone appeared a single time. V usage is TRBV27 and J usage is TRBJ2-2, with TRBD1 identical over 7 bases. Germline V lookup: CDR1 MNHEY, CDR2 SMNVEV (reference sequence). This CDR3 region has 16 residues. Trimming removed 1 base from V and 1 base from J; junction bases left unmatched: 3. The CDR3 region has the DNA TGTGCCAGCAGTTTATGGGGACAGTGGAACACCGGGGAGCTGTTTTTT. Translation: CASSLWGQWNTGELFF.

The chain employs TRBV4-1 and TRBJ1-1; 10 bases map to TRBD1. The germline CDR1 and CDR2 sequences are MGHRA and YSYEKL. Trimming cost V 0 bases and J 4 bases; bases outside gene matches: 11. The CDR3 covers 18 residues. CDR3: CASSQDYGQGVWFTEAFF. CDR3 DNA: TGCGCCAGCAGCCAAGATTACGGACAGGGGGTATGGTTCACTGAAGCTTTCTTT.

The rearrangement uses TRBV4-2 and TRBJ2-3; 11 bases map to TRBD2. Germline V gives CDR1 LGHNA, CDR2 YNFKEQ. CDR3 size: 18 residues. With 2 bases clipped from V and 3 bases from J, the junction kept 10 bases outside the gene matches. The CDR3 nucleotides are TGTGCCAGCAGCCAAATGCTGGCCTCTAGCGGGAGGACAGATACGCAGTATTTT. Translated: CASSQMLASSGRTDTQYF.

This chain joins TRBV27 and TRBJ2-2; perhaps TRBD2 as D (7 bases). Germline assignment: CDR1 MNHEY and CDR2 SMNVEV (reference sequence). Trimming left V 5 bases short and J 4 bases short, with 20 bases between. The CDR3 sequence is 17 residues long. The CDR3 here is CASSPWEGGLGTGELFF. CDR3 bases: TGTGCCAGCAGTCCATGGGAGGGGGGGCTTGGCACCGGGGAGCTGTTTTTT.

The V and J genes are TRBV10-3 and TRBJ1-2, with TRBD1 as a possible D gene (5 bases). Trimming pared 0 bases from V and 6 bases from J, leaving 14 bases between. The CDR3 has 15 amino acids. Germline V gene sequence: CDR1 ENHRY, CDR2 SYGVKD. As DNA, the CDR3 is TGTGCCATCAGTGAGTCGGAGTCAGGGTATGATGGCTACACCTTC. Amino acid sequence: CAISESESGYDGYTF.

The chain recombines TRBV11-2 with TRBJ2-1, with 7 bases that match TRBD2. J gave up 0 bases and V 5 bases, and 10 bases lay outside the gene matches. The CDR3 totals 17 residues. Germline CDR1 SGHAT, CDR2 FQNNGV. The CDR3 region is CASSGVRRESSYNEQFF. CDR3 nucleotides: TGTGCCAGCAGCGGAGTGAGGCGGGAGAGCTCCTACAATGAGCAGTTCTTC.

This chain connects TRBV4-2 to TRBJ2-2; 8 positions agree with TRBD2. With V trimmed by 2 bases and J by 0 bases, 5 bases remained unmatched. The CDR3 extends over 17 amino acids. Germline loops: CDR1 LGHNA, CDR2 YNFKEQ. DNA for the CDR3: TGTGCCAGCAGCCAAAATGTAGCGGGAACGAACACCGGGGAGCTGTTTTTT. Encoded protein: CASSQNVAGTNTGELFF.

A single count supports this clone. The chain carries TRBV24-1 and TRBJ2-1; TRBD2 agrees at 14 bases. The CDR3 consists of 16 residues. CDR1 KGHDR and CDR2 SFDVKD come from the germline V gene. The ends lost 4 bases at V and 8 bases at J; junction bases unmatched: 6. CDR3 bases: TGTGCCACCAGTGAATCGGGACTAGCGGGAGTACATGAGCAGTTCTTC. Translated: CATSESGLAGVHEQFF.

The chain combines TRBV2 with TRBJ1-2, with D perhaps TRBD1 (5 bases). Between the trimmed V and J ends, which lost 7 bases and 0 bases, there was a span of 12 bases. Looked up from germline, CDR1 is SNHLY and CDR2 is FYNNEI. There are 14 residues in the CDR3. In DNA, the CDR3 is TGTGCCAGCACCCCCGGGGGGACTAACTATGGCTACACCTTC. Residues: CASTPGGTNYGYTF.